These 2 T cell receptor beta chains were all obtained from the same sample, sequenced in a study of vaccination effects on CD4 cells after COVID-19. Before sequencing, viral peptide pools were used by the ViraFEST assay to expand antigen-specific CD4+ T cells. Cultured cells yielded isolated CD4+ T cells after around 10 days. Infection dated between March and December 2020, before the Alpha, Beta and Delta variants reached the United States. Here immunoSEQ multiplex PCR was the method, and the copy in TCRdb shows in-frame clones only, minus some. Among around 75,000 clones, roughly 73% were seen once, and the ten largest hold around 5%. These TCRs are of unknown antigen specificity. The material was CD4+ T cells from PBMCs cultured with HIV peptides, obtained before COVID-19 vaccination. Subset specified: HIV-1 Nef peptide pool negative control/reference culture. These receptors originate from a human donor who had a prior SARS-CoV-2 infection.

V is TRBV2 and J is TRBJ1-2, with D possibly TRBD1 on 5 matching bases. CDR1 and CDR2 from the germline V gene are SNHLY and FYNNEI. V shed 1 base and J shed 7 bases, with 16 bases lying between them. This CDR3 comprises 15 residues. Here the CDR3 reads CASSEGGRATIGYTF. The CDR3 bases are TGTGCCAGCAGTGAAGGGGGCAGGGCGACAATTGGCTACACCTTC. Full variable domain (outside the CDR3, taken from reference TRBV2 and TRBJ1-2): EPEVTQTPSHQVTQMGQEVILRCVPISNHLYFYWYRQILGQKVEFLVSFYNNEISEKSEIFDDQFSVERPDGSNFTLKIRSTKLEDSAMYFCASSEGGRATIGYTFGSGTRLTVV.

The gene calls are TRBV19 and TRBJ1-1, with 9 bases lining up with TRBD1. J lost 4 bases, V lost 6 bases, and 9 bases had no gene match. Germline-derived CDR1 and CDR2 are LNHDA and SQIVND (reference sequence). The CDR3 extends over 15 amino acids. The CDR3 DNA is TGTGCCAGTAGGGAGACAGGGGGGGTCGGCACTGAAGCTTTCTTT. Amino acids: CASRETGGVGTEAFF.